These 8 T cell receptor beta chains were sequenced from one sample in a study of T cell changes during pregnancy in multiple sclerosis. Generated by immunoSEQ multiplex PCR, the TCRdb table keeps only in-frame clones and is missing some. The table records 45,000 to 60,000 clones, roughly nine tenths of them present only once. The sample was CD8+ T cells from peripheral blood mononuclear cells, taken before pregnancy. The receptors were gathered from a female donor with multiple sclerosis, enrolled in a pregnancy study.

This clone occurred once. V is TRBV9 and J is TRBJ2-7, with D maybe TRBD2 (7 bases). V was clipped by 5 bases and J by 4 bases, with 16 bases between them. The germline gives CDR1 SGDLS, CDR2 YYNGEE. This CDR3 comprises 14 residues. The CDR3 DNA reads as TGTGCCAGCAGTGTGGGAGGGGGTGTGTACGAGCAGTACTTC. This sequence encodes CASSVGGGVYEQYF.

This clone was counted between two and nine times. The identical CDR3 is also encoded by other nucleotide sequences in the sample. The chain combines TRBV6-1 with TRBJ2-5; 11 nucleotides match TRBD2. Germline V lookup: CDR1 MNHNS, CDR2 SASEGT. J gave up 5 bases and V 3 bases, and 5 bases lay outside the gene matches. The CDR3 length is 15 residues. The CDR3 DNA reads as TGTGCCAGCAGTGAGCTAGCGGGGGGCCAGGAGACCCAGTACTTC. This translates into CASSELAGGQETQYF.

V and J are TRBV6-6 and TRBJ2-7; a weak D match, TRBD2 (6 bases). The CDR3 spans 15 residues. With 0 bases removed from V and 5 bases from J, the gap between germline ends came to 14 bases. Germline loops: CDR1 MNHNY, CDR2 SVGAGI (reference sequence). The CDR3 DNA reads TGTGCCAGCAGTTACTCGTCCTGGGGACTCGACGAGCAGTACTTC. Protein: CASSYSSWGLDEQYF.

This clone was counted once. The chain employs TRBV13 and TRBJ2-2, with TRBD2 matching 9 bases. CDR1 and CDR2 from the germline V gene are PRHDT and FYEKMQ (reference sequence). The CDR3 totals 17 residues. The V segment lost 5 bases and the J segment 1 base; nucleotides outside the gene matches: 8. The CDR3 spells CASSPRFSGGNTGELFF. CDR3 nucleotide sequence: TGTGCCAGCAGCCCCCGTTTTAGCGGGGGGAACACCGGGGAGCTGTTTTTT.

The chain carries TRBV4-3 and TRBJ2-1; no clear D. Between the trimmed V and J ends, which lost 4 bases and 6 bases, there was a span of 7 bases. The CDR3 contains 12 residues. The V gene's germline CDR1 is LGHNA and CDR2 YSLEER. The DNA of the CDR3 is TGCGCCAGCAGCCTGCAGTCCAATGAGCAGTTCTTC. Protein: CASSLQSNEQFF.

The chain couples TRBV27 to TRBJ1-2, with TRBD1 matching 10 bases. The CDR3 contains 15 residues. From germline, CDR1 is MNHEY and CDR2 SMNVEV (reference sequence). Trimming cost V 2 bases and J 6 bases; bases outside gene matches: 6. DNA for the CDR3: TGTGCCAGCAGTTTAGGGACAGGGGAATTTGATGGCTACACCTTC. Amino acid sequence: CASSLGTGEFDGYTF.

This chain joins TRBV7-8 and TRBJ1-5; 8 bases map to TRBD1. The germline CDR1 and CDR2 sequences are SGHVS and FQNEAQ. V gave up 6 bases and J gave up 5 bases; unmatched junction bases: 9. This CDR3 is 15 amino acids long. The CDR3 is CASRGTGPMDQPQHF. The CDR3 DNA reads as TGTGCCAGCAGGGGGACAGGTCCAATGGATCAGCCCCAGCATTTT.

This clone appeared a single time. The gene calls are TRBV19 and TRBJ2-7; 9 positions agree with TRBD2. This CDR3 spans 16 amino acids. The germline V gene encodes CDR1 LNHDA and CDR2 SQIVND (reference sequence). V shed 5 bases, J shed 0 bases, and the junction held 8 bases outside the gene matches. The CDR3 protein is CASSGRLAESSYEQYF. The CDR3 region has the DNA TGTGCCAGTAGTGGGAGACTAGCGGAGAGCTCCTACGAGCAGTACTTC.